Shown below are 14 T cell receptor beta chains from a single sample sequenced in a study of response to subunit inactivated influenza vaccine. TCRdb reanalysed the RT-PCR reads using MiXCR and keeps one entry per CDR3 protein. The sample includes hundreds of thousands of distinct CDR3 sequences, approximately 12% of them seen just once. The material was non-naive T cells sorted from PBMCs, obtained 14 to 15 days before vaccination. Source of these receptors: a man over 45 who received an inactivated influenza vaccine.

CDR3 coding DNA: TGCGCCAGCAGCTCCCTCACCGGGGGCGTCACTGAAGCTTTCTTT. Residues: CASSSLTGGVTEAFF. The rearrangement uses TRBV5-1 and TRBJ1-1; weak D call: TRBD1 (6 bases). Deletions cut 3 bases from V and 4 bases from J, with 16 bases between. CDR3 length equals 15 residues. Per the germline V gene, CDR1 is SGHRS and CDR2 is YFSETQ.

The table lists this clonotype with many counts. V usage is TRBV4-3 and J usage is TRBJ2-7; D not certain. Germline assignment: CDR1 LGHNA and CDR2 YSLEER. The CDR3 length is 14 residues. V shed 6 bases and J shed 5 bases, with 17 bases lying between them. The DNA for the CDR3 is TGCGCCAGCAGTTGGAGAAAGGGATACCACGAGCAGTACTTC. It is translated as CASSWRKGYHEQYF.

The rearrangement uses TRBV27 and TRBJ2-3; 9 bases match TRBD2. Per germline, CDR1 MNHEY and CDR2 SMNVEV (reference sequence). Trimming cost V 5 bases and J 5 bases; bases outside gene matches: 14. The CDR3 length is 17 residues. CDR3 protein: CASSTPASGNPKDTQYF. The DNA for the CDR3 is TGTGCCAGCAGTACCCCCGCTAGCGGGAATCCTAAAGATACGCAGTATTTT.

This clonotype was observed a handful of times. This chain uses TRBV2 with TRBJ2-7; 8 nucleotides agree with TRBD2. The V gene's germline CDR1 is SNHLY and CDR2 FYNNEI. V shed 8 bases, J shed 4 bases, and the junction held 7 bases outside the gene matches. CDR3 length equals 13 residues. The CDR3 bases are TGTGCCAGCTCGACTGGCGGGGGGTACGAGCAGTACTTC. Its protein product is CASSTGGGYEQYF.

This chain connects TRBV20-1 to TRBJ2-1; TRBD2 agrees at 8 bases. Germline assignment: CDR1 DFQATT and CDR2 SNEGSKA (reference sequence). The CDR3 is 15 amino acids. V shed 3 bases and J 5 bases; nucleotides not matched to a gene: 9. CDR3 sequence: CSASHRLAYNNEQFF. As DNA, the CDR3 is TGCAGTGCTAGCCACCGACTAGCGTATAACAATGAGCAGTTCTTC.

The CDR3 spells CASSYSRRTDTQYF. Written as DNA, the CDR3 is TGTGCCAGCAGTTACTCGAGAAGGACAGATACGCAGTATTTT. The chain combines TRBV6-2 or TRBV6-3 with TRBJ2-3; unclear D gene. Germline V gives CDR1 MNHEY, CDR2 SVGEGT. The CDR3 contains 14 residues. The V and J ends lost 0 bases and 3 bases respectively, with 7 bases between them.

This clonotype was observed a handful of times. The genes are TRBV20-1 and TRBJ2-5, with D possibly matching TRBD2 (6 bases). CDR3 size: 13 residues. Germline V CDR1 and CDR2: DFQATT, SNEGSKA (reference sequence). The V and J ends lost 2 bases and 6 bases respectively, with 13 bases between them. CDR3 in amino acids: CSARPGGGKTQYF. For the CDR3, the DNA is TGCAGTGCTAGACCCGGGGGTGGAAAGACCCAGTACTTC.

This clonotype was found many times. The genes are TRBV3-1 and TRBJ2-3; 10 bases agree with TRBD2. The CDR3 contains 16 residues. V dropped 1 base and J dropped 3; count of bases not matched to a gene: 4. Germline assignment: CDR1 LGHDT and CDR2 YNNKEL (reference sequence). The CDR3 spells CASSQALAGVTDTQYF. CDR3 in DNA: TGTGCCAGCAGCCAAGCGCTAGCGGGAGTTACAGATACGCAGTATTTT.

V and J are TRBV7-3 and TRBJ2-1, with 9 bases fitting TRBD2. This CDR3 has 16 residues. V lost 2 bases and J lost 6; bases outside the gene matches: 8. The germline V gene encodes CDR1 SGHTA and CDR2 FQGTGA. CDR3 sequence: CASSLSGGRALNEQFF. In DNA form, the CDR3 reads TGTGCCAGCAGCTTATCGGGCGGGAGGGCCCTCAATGAGCAGTTCTTC.

This clonotype has only a few counts. The chain combines TRBV7-8 with TRBJ1-1; the D is unclear. Germline CDR1 reads SGHVS; CDR2 reads FQNEAQ. The V end lost 5 bases, the J end lost 4 bases, and 17 bases lay between the germline ends. This CDR3 is built from 15 residues. CDR3 amino acids: CASSRLRVGATEAFF. The CDR3 bases are TGTGCCAGCAGCAGGTTAAGGGTTGGCGCCACTGAAGCTTTCTTT.

This clonotype was seen only a few times. This chain links TRBV4-1 with TRBJ2-5; weak D call: TRBD1 (6 bases). Per germline, CDR1 MGHRA and CDR2 YSYEKL. Trimming cost V 5 bases and J 5 bases, with 15 bases left between them. This CDR3 is 14 amino acids long. The CDR3 loop reads CASSDPGVGETQYF. The CDR3, as DNA: TGCGCCAGCAGCGACCCAGGGGTGGGGGAGACCCAGTACTTC.

This clonotype came up many times. V and J are TRBV5-5 and TRBJ2-3, with 15 bases identical to TRBD2. The CDR3 is 16 residues long. Germline V gene data show CDR1 as SGHKS and CDR2 as YYEKEE (reference sequence). V was pared by 4 bases and J by 6 bases, with 6 bases of the junction left unmatched. DNA of the CDR3: TGTGCCAGCAGCCCCCGGACTAGCGGGGGGGGGGATACGCAGTATTTT. Translating it yields CASSPRTSGGGDTQYF.

This clonotype was seen a few times. This sequence joins TRBV18 and TRBJ1-5; 9 bases match TRBD1. The trim removed 4 bases at V and 7 bases at J, leaving 8 bases unmatched. The CDR3 is 15 amino acids. CDR1 and CDR2 from the germline V gene are KGHSH and LQKENI. The CDR3 DNA is TGTGCCAGCTCACGGGACAGGGAATTAAGCCAGCCCCAGCATTTT. Encoded protein: CASSRDRELSQPQHF. The whole variable domain, filled in from reference TRBV18 and TRBJ1-5, reads NAGVMQNPRHLVRRRGQEARLRCSPMKGHSHVYWYRQLPEEGLKFMVYLQKENIIDESGMPKERFSAEFPKEGPSILRIQQVVRGDSAAYFCASSRDRELSQPQHFGDGTRLSIL.

This sequence joins TRBV14 and TRBJ2-3; D remains unclear. From germline, CDR1 is SGHDN and CDR2 FVKESK. V lost 3 bases and J 2 bases, leaving 15 bases between the germline ends. The CDR3 runs to 16 residues. The CDR3 DNA follows: TGTGCCAGCAGCCAGTACACTACCTTTTTCACAGATACGCAGTATTTT. This codes for CASSQYTTFFTDTQYF.